These 9 T cell receptor beta chains originate from one sample sequenced in a study of monozygotic twins with cystic fibrosis (dated by TCRdb to about 2021). The method was the immunoSEQ multiplex PCR assay. TCRdb took this table from immuneACCESS and kept in-frame rearrangements with V and J called. Such tables lack part of the clones; where checked against another copy, unresolved V genes explain under half of the gap, and the rest is unexplained. Recorded for this sample are about 30,000 clones; over 75% of them occurred a single time. Of the sample, approximately 0.5% is held by the ten largest clones. The sequencing sample was made of blood. The receptors shown here come from a girl aged 2 to 9 with cystic fibrosis.

V gene TRBV30 combines with J gene TRBJ1-2; 8 bases map to TRBD1. The V gene's germline CDR1 is GTSNPN and CDR2 SVGIG (reference sequence). CDR3 length: 16 residues. The ends lost 0 bases at V and 5 bases at J; junction bases unmatched: 11. Here the CDR3 DNA reads TGTGCCTGGAGTGTAACGACCGGACAGGGAATTTATGGCTACACCTTC. Residues: CAWSVTTGQGIYGYTF. Full variable domain (rest looked up from reference TRBV30 and TRBJ1-2): SQTIHQWPATLVQPVGSPLSLECTVEGTSNPNLYWYRQAAGRGLQLLFYSVGIGQISSEVPQNLSASRPQDRQFILSSKKLLLSDSGFYLCAWSVTTGQGIYGYTFGSGTRLTVV.

The rearrangement uses TRBV19 and TRBJ1-4; D is unclear. Germline V gene lookup returns CDR1 LNHDA and CDR2 SQIVND (reference sequence). The CDR3 consists of 13 residues. With 3 bases removed from V and 7 bases from J, the gap between germline ends came to 9 bases. In DNA, the CDR3 is TGTGCCAGTAGTATCCGGGTACCTGAAAAACTGTTTTTT. It is translated as CASSIRVPEKLFF.

This chain connects TRBV2 to TRBJ1-1, with D maybe TRBD1 (5 bases). V was pared by 10 bases and J by 1 base, with 25 bases between. The CDR3 totals 17 residues. Germline CDR1 SNHLY, CDR2 FYNNEI. DNA of the CDR3: TGTGCCACCACTCTATTGAGTTATGGACAAACGAACACTGAAGCTTTCTTT. Protein product: CATTLLSYGQTNTEAFF.

The CDR3 DNA reads TGTGCCATCGGTTACGGGGGGGCCTACGAGCAGTACTTC. It codes for CAIGYGGAYEQYF. This chain joins TRBV10-3 and TRBJ2-7; 8 bases fit TRBD2. The CDR3 has 13 residues. Trimming removed 8 bases from V and 2 bases from J; junction bases left unmatched: 5. Germline V gene sequence: CDR1 ENHRY, CDR2 SYGVKD.

The rearrangement links TRBV2 to TRBJ1-4; a possible D gene is TRBD1 (5 bases). V was cut by 5 bases and J by 3 bases, with 13 bases left in between. The germline V gene encodes CDR1 SNHLY and CDR2 FYNNEI. The length of the CDR3 is 15 residues. The CDR3, as DNA: TGTGCCAGCAGTACCCACAGGATTCCTAATGAAAAACTGTTTTTT. It codes for CASSTHRIPNEKLFF.

About this clone: Other DNA sequences within the sample encode an identical CDR3. The rearrangement links TRBV5-4 to TRBJ2-7, with TRBD1 identical over 9 bases. V was clipped by 2 bases and J by 2 bases; unmatched bases: 5. The CDR3 has 15 amino acids. The V gene's germline CDR1 is SGHNT and CDR2 YYREEE (reference sequence). For the CDR3, the DNA is TGTGCCAGCAGCTTACCGGGACAGGGCGCCTACGAGCAGTACTTC. Translating it yields CASSLPGQGAYEQYF.

The chain joins TRBV30 to TRBJ1-1, with D maybe TRBD1 (5 bases). CDR1 is GTSNPN, CDR2 SVGIG, per germline (reference sequence). Trimming cost V 2 bases and J 6 bases, with 19 bases left between them. The length of the CDR3 is 15 residues. The CDR3 DNA is TGTGCCTGGAGTAAACCGGGACGGACGAGGGCTGAAGCTTTCTTT. This sequence encodes CAWSKPGRTRAEAFF.

CDR3 amino acids: CASSSRDGGNTIYF. The CDR3 DNA reads as TGTGCCAGCAGCTCCCGGGACGGGGGAAACACCATATATTTT. This chain uses TRBV7-9 with TRBJ1-3; a possible D gene is TRBD1 (5 bases). CDR3 length equals 14 residues. Trimming pared 4 bases from V and 4 bases from J, leaving 11 bases between. CDR1 is SEHNR and CDR2 is FQNEAQ in the germline V gene (reference sequence).

V and J are TRBV6-1 and TRBJ1-1; D uncertain. Germline V CDR1 and CDR2: MNHNS, SASEGT. This CDR3 region has 14 residues. V was cut by 4 bases and J by 1 base, with 10 bases left in between. The CDR3 is CASSAAEWNTEAFF. The DNA of the CDR3 is TGTGCCAGCAGTGCGGCGGAGTGGAACACTGAAGCTTTCTTT.